Detailed here is one T cell receptor beta chain. What it binds is unknown. This sample's time point: persistent/refractory GD, antithyroid drugs over 5 years with positive TRAb. Extracted PBMC RNA gave rise to the TCR library. Assembly of TCR beta libraries relied on iRepertoire HTBI primers together with Arm-PCR of CDR3 regions. TCRdb itself ran the multiplex PCR reads through MiXCR, one entry per CDR3 protein. The data contain 360,000 or so distinct CDR3 sequences, roughly 25% of them singletons. The sample comes from a study of regulatory T cells in long-lasting Graves disease. Points from the study as a whole: Clonotypes that were public and shared totalled 2,500 to 3,500 in persistent patients versus about a thousand in new patients. It was possible that the small sample size reduced accuracy. Patients with persistent Graves' had lower TCR diversity than newly diagnosed patients.

This TCR came from a middle-aged woman with Graves disease. Sample: peripheral blood mononuclear cells (PBMCs), taken when the disease was refractory, from a patient treated with antithyroid drugs.

In nucleotides, the CDR3 is TGTGCCAGCAGTCAATCCCGGTACAGTTCCACCGGGGAGCTGTTTTTT. It encodes CASSQSRYSSTGELFF. This chain uses TRBV6-2 or TRBV6-3 with TRBJ2-2, with D hard to call. The CDR3 runs to 16 residues. The V end was cut by 5 bases, the J end by 4 bases, with 17 bases between. CDR1 and CDR2 (germline): MNHEY, SVGEGT.